These T cell receptor beta chains were read from a single sample in a study of regulatory and conventional T cells in RAG deficiency. Measured with immunoSEQ multiplex PCR; TCRdb has only the in-frame clones, and not every one. The sample yields more than 9,500 clones, 85% to 95% seen once. These data also featured in a second study, about regulatory T cells.

The sequenced sample was CD4+ effector T cells sorted from blood. The receptors originated from a human donor in good health. Both conserved end residues are part of each CDR3. Each record gives: V gene, D gene, J gene, CDR3 length, CDR3 protein. D genes are given only for firm matches.

v_call: TRBV6-5
d_call: -
j_call: TRBJ1-2
cdr3_length: 11
cdr3_aa: CASSQQGFHTF

v_call: TRBV7-3
d_call: -
j_call: TRBJ1-1
cdr3_length: 14
cdr3_aa: CASSPRTVNTEAFF

v_call: TRBV21-1
d_call: -
j_call: TRBJ2-7
cdr3_length: 17
cdr3_aa: CASSTKTTGTGEQLQYF

v_call: TRBV7-9
d_call: -
j_call: TRBJ2-1
cdr3_length: 12
cdr3_aa: CASAYGPVQQFF

v_call: TRBV15
d_call: TRBD1
j_call: TRBJ1-3
cdr3_length: 15
cdr3_aa: CATSNRQGTGNTIYF

v_call: TRBV6-1
d_call: TRBD1
j_call: TRBJ1-4
cdr3_length: 15
cdr3_aa: CASSVRGQGREKLFF

v_call: TRBV19
d_call: -
j_call: TRBJ1-1
cdr3_length: 14
cdr3_aa: CASSIGPGRTEAFF

v_call: TRBV6-5
d_call: -
j_call: TRBJ2-3
cdr3_length: 14
cdr3_aa: CASSYEAVRDTQYF

v_call: TRBV6-5
d_call: TRBD2
j_call: TRBJ2-7
cdr3_length: 15
cdr3_aa: CASRPLAAGSYEQYF

v_call: TRBV27
d_call: TRBD2
j_call: TRBJ2-3
cdr3_length: 15
cdr3_aa: CASKEAGLNTDTQYF

v_call: TRBV19
d_call: -
j_call: TRBJ1-5
cdr3_length: 17
cdr3_aa: CASCSGAGAAVNQPQHF

v_call: TRBV30
d_call: TRBD1
j_call: TRBJ1-2
cdr3_length: 12
cdr3_aa: CALGTGGFGYTF

v_call: TRBV7-7
d_call: -
j_call: TRBJ2-7
cdr3_length: 15
cdr3_aa: CASSPGAALPYEQYF

v_call: TRBV9
d_call: TRBD1
j_call: TRBJ2-7
cdr3_length: 14
cdr3_aa: CASSAGQGWYEQYF

v_call: TRBV2
d_call: TRBD2
j_call: TRBJ2-1
cdr3_length: 14
cdr3_aa: CASSQERGANEQFF

v_call: TRBV28
d_call: -
j_call: TRBJ1-5
cdr3_length: 16
cdr3_aa: CASRSGTGGSNQPQHF

v_call: TRBV6-5
d_call: -
j_call: TRBJ1-2
cdr3_length: 13
cdr3_aa: CASSFTQLGGYTF

v_call: TRBV18
d_call: -
j_call: TRBJ1-2
cdr3_length: 13
cdr3_aa: CASSPSGAPGYTF

v_call: TRBV27
d_call: -
j_call: TRBJ2-7
cdr3_length: 13
cdr3_aa: CASSFGEGYEQYF

v_call: TRBV7-6
d_call: -
j_call: TRBJ2-5
cdr3_length: 14
cdr3_aa: CASSSGTHQETQYF

v_call: TRBV5-1
d_call: TRBD1
j_call: TRBJ1-1
cdr3_length: 18
cdr3_aa: CASSLGQGLVGTNTEAFF

v_call: TRBV27
d_call: TRBD1
j_call: TRBJ1-6
cdr3_length: 13
cdr3_aa: CASRDRGNSPLHF

v_call: TRBV6-1
d_call: -
j_call: TRBJ2-1
cdr3_length: 15
cdr3_aa: CASSAQGVSYNEQFF

v_call: TRBV29-1
d_call: -
j_call: TRBJ1-6
cdr3_length: 13
cdr3_aa: CSVKKDYNSPLHF

v_call: TRBV6-1
d_call: -
j_call: TRBJ1-2
cdr3_length: 12
cdr3_aa: CASSVERDRVTF

v_call: TRBV27
d_call: -
j_call: TRBJ1-1
cdr3_length: 13
cdr3_aa: CASSWIQGSEAFF

v_call: TRBV5-4
d_call: TRBD1
j_call: TRBJ1-2
cdr3_length: 16
cdr3_aa: CASSRNTQGTVTGYTF

v_call: TRBV7-9
d_call: TRBD2
j_call: TRBJ2-3
cdr3_length: 16
cdr3_aa: CASSLGLAGSTDTQYF

v_call: TRBV7-3
d_call: TRBD1
j_call: TRBJ2-1
cdr3_length: 14
cdr3_aa: CASSLGQGNNEQFF

v_call: TRBV4-1
d_call: -
j_call: TRBJ1-4
cdr3_length: 14
cdr3_aa: CASSQGLSNEKLFF

v_call: TRBV18
d_call: -
j_call: TRBJ2-5
cdr3_length: 12
cdr3_aa: CASSPGQETQYF

v_call: TRBV20-1
d_call: -
j_call: TRBJ2-4
cdr3_length: 11
cdr3_aa: CSARGSDIQYF

v_call: TRBV9
d_call: TRBD2
j_call: TRBJ2-1
cdr3_length: 13
cdr3_aa: CASSARLAGGQFF

v_call: TRBV5-4
d_call: -
j_call: TRBJ2-7
cdr3_length: 14
cdr3_aa: CASSLTRSSYEQYF

v_call: TRBV2
d_call: -
j_call: TRBJ2-2
cdr3_length: 15
cdr3_aa: CASSERRSLTGELFF

v_call: TRBV7-3
d_call: -
j_call: TRBJ2-7
cdr3_length: 15
cdr3_aa: CASSLGAAGAYEQYF